Listed here is a single T cell receptor (beta chain). Which antigen it targets is not known. The sample is drawn from a study of T cells expressing NK-cell markers (dated by TCRdb to about 2020). Describing the broader study: In sorted CD3+CD56+NKG2C+, CD3+CD56+NKG2C- and CD3+CD56-NKG2C+ T-cell subsets from about 8 donors, TCR beta-chain repertoires were profiled. Among the eight sequenced donors, seven were HCMV-seropositive and one was HCMV-seronegative. The eight sequenced donors were randomly selected healthy volunteers, three men and five women. Illumina HiSeq 2000/2500, MiSeq or NextSeq was used to sequence libraries as 2 x 150 bp reads. The research as a whole found: In six donors, the dominant CD3+CD56+NKG2C+ clonotypes ranked among the top 10 CD8+ clonotypes, making up roughly 1.0-7.0% of CD8+ T cells. Whether the expanded NKG2C-expressing T cell clones were specific for HCMV antigens remained unclear. Those dominant clonotypes were again the most abundant among CD3+CD56-NKG2C+ cells in several donors, at roughly 28.3-60.1%.

From the cysteine through the phenylalanine, the CDR3 covers 13 amino acids. No DNA is listed. The germline V gene provides CDR1 SQVTM and CDR2 ANQGSEA. Sequencing was carried out with an Illumina HiSeq 2000. The TCR beta cDNA libraries were made using 5'RACE template switching, a step that added both a universal primer site and unique molecular identifiers. cDNA synthesis was primed from the TCR beta constant segment and was followed by two successive PCR amplification steps. As for the original processing: MIGEC handled demultiplexing of the reads and grouping by UMI, while MiTCR was used to assemble and quantify clonotypes. To remove erroneous sequences, TCR cDNA sequences were retained only when supported by two or more reads. Downstream repertoire analysis used the tcR package, and clonotypes were matched across fractions by CDR3 nucleotide sequence plus V segment. VDJmatch was used to annotate antigen specificity against VDJdb, with one amino acid substitution allowed in CDR3. Reads reprocessed by TCRdb are summarized as one entry per CDR3 protein sequence, and DNA is absent. None of the V and J calls come from the authors' own analysis; TCRdb made them. This sample's table contains some 500,000 distinct CDR3 sequences. Roughly 1.4% of the sample is in the top ten clones.

To determine HCMV serostatus, a commercial ELISA kit was used to detect HCMV-specific IgG in serum. Ficoll density gradient centrifugation was used to isolate peripheral blood mononuclear cells from blood. Sequencing used blood T cells: a sorted CD56 or NKG2C T cell subset, CD4+ or CD8+ T cells, or bulk PBMC T cells (not recorded which). This clonotype was sampled from a woman aged 45-65 years in good health. Donor details come from another sample of the same person, matched by shared clones. The sequence is built from TRBV29-1 and TRBJ2-3; with no DNA, the TCRdb D assignment of TRBD2 cannot be verified. The CDR3 in this case is CSVGGGSTDTQYF.